The present entry profiles one T cell receptor beta chain with its context. There is no known antigen for this receptor. There are no base qualities to consult, and no much larger clone falls within one base. The entry originates in a study of blood T cell repertoires in COVID-19 (dated by TCRdb to the early 2020s). Looking at the study overall: Samples covering the acute and convalescent phases of COVID-19 were provided by collaborators in the United States, Italy and Spain. Sample metadata almost always included a de-identified subject ID, COVID-19 status, age in years and sex. HLA class I and class II types, where available, came from metadata supplied by the sample provider rather than from assay-based typing. The material from the prospective study consisted of cDNA or gDNA derived from T cells, B-cell-depleted T cells, or PBMCs. Samples came from the ongoing ImmuneRACE study (first 160 participants) plus 1,254 subjects from 6 global collaborators. Deeply sampled blood TCRbeta repertoires from subjects exposed to, actively infected with, or recovered from COVID-19 were included in the dataset. The repertoires were released in a freely available public database intended as a resource for research on the immune response to SARS-CoV-2. Broad study findings and their caveats: How much clinical and demographic metadata was included differed by source and by participant, and the metadata was provided uncurated.

Another Seattle source contributed samples from volunteer blood donors who had recovered from COVID-19. Whole blood was collected in K2EDTA tubes by collaborating institutions according to the institutions' own protocols. For TCRbeta analysis, collaborator samples were shipped as frozen whole blood, as isolated PBMCs, or as DNA extracted from either sample type. TCRbeta CDR3 regions were amplified from genomic DNA using the immunoSEQ Assay, a bias-controlled multiplex PCR. In the authors' own workflow: Nucleated cell counts per sample were estimated from amplification of reference gene primers within the assay. To quantify the absolute abundance of each unique TCRbeta CDR3 rearrangement, sequence reads were collapsed and filtered. For each sample, productive Simpson clonality was calculated by taking the square root of Simpson's diversity index across productive rearrangements. This is the immuneACCESS table as TCRdb keeps it, with only in-frame sequences that have V and J called. A part of the clones is gone; compared with another copy, unresolved V genes explain less than half, and the rest is unexplained. The D gene and trimming were derived from the DNA, and the V and J assignments and clone size from that table. In this sample the table shows more than 300,000 clones, approximately 89% of which occur a single time. The top ten constitute 3% to 4% of the sample.

Unmatched junction bases come to 7, with V trimmed by 1 base and J by 5 bases. From the cysteine through the phenylalanine, the CDR3 covers 16 amino acids. Only CDR3 DNA remains: 48 bases, in frame from the first base. Via the germline V gene, CDR1 is LGHNA and CDR2 YSLEER. The sequencing input was peripheral blood. The sequence was obtained from a woman between 18 and 30 years old who had recovered from COVID-19. The V gene is TRBV4-3 and the J gene is TRBJ2-1; 8 central bases correspond to TRBD2. CDR3 region: CASSQVKGLDNNEQFF. The DNA is as follows: TGCGCCAGCAGCCAAGTGAAGGGACTAGATAACAATGAGCAGTTCTTC.